The sequence of this T cell receptor (beta chain) was determined in a study of shared clonotypes between healthy human individuals. Original processing notes: Filtering differed, since immunoSEQ gave only junction sequences and no quality scores. Measured with immunoSEQ multiplex PCR; TCRdb has only the in-frame clones, and not every one. V and J calls plus clone size are reproduced from that table; the DNA served to infer D and trimming. The sample yields about 1.9 million clones, 90% to 95% seen once. This clone was found once. Germline CDR1 reads MNHEY; CDR2 reads SMNVEV (reference sequence). The CDR3 runs 15 residues. With V trimmed by 5 bases and J by 2 bases, 4 bases remained unmatched. The naive CD8 population came from CD45RO-negative cells selected for CCR7, without terminally differentiated effector memory CD45RA+ cells.

This receptor was taken from a man between 18 and 29 years old in good health. Some clones in this sample may be carry-over from other donors' samples. The V call is TRBV27, the J call TRBJ2-1; 9 bases map to TRBD2. Sequenced sample: naive CD8+ T cells from PBMCs. The DNA of the CDR3 is TGTGCCAGCAGTATAGCGGGAGTGCCCTACAATGAGCAGTTCTTC. Protein sequence: CASSIAGVPYNEQFF.